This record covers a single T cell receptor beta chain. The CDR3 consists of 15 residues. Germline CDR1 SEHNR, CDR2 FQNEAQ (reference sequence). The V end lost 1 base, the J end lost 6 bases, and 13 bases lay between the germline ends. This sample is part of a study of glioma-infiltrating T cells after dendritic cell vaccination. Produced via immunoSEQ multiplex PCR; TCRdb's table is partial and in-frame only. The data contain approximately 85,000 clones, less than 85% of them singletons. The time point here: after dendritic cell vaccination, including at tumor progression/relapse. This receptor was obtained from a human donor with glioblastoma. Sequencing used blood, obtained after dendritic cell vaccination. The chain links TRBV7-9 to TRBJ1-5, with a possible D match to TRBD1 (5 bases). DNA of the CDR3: TGTGCCAGCAGCTTAGGGGGCGCGGTAGGTCAGCCCCAGCATTTT. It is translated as CASSLGGAVGQPQHF.